Listed here are 20 T cell receptor beta chains from one sample, sequenced in a study of blood T cell repertoires in COVID-19. Here immunoSEQ multiplex PCR was the method, and the copy in TCRdb shows in-frame clones only, minus some. Among some 230,000 clones listed, just under 85% were seen once. Sequencing was done on a sample of PBMCs or T cells enriched from blood (not recorded which). The receptors originated from a man between 35 and 55 years old who had recovered from COVID-19.

The J gene is TRBJ1-1, the V gene TRBV11-2, with 8 bases identical to TRBD1. The CDR3 consists of 15 residues. Per the germline V gene, CDR1 is SGHAT and CDR2 is FQNNGV. V dropped 5 bases and J dropped 5; count of bases not matched to a gene: 10. The CDR3, as DNA: TGTGCCAGCAGCGCTCCAGGGGGCGCGGAGACTGAAGCTTTCTTT. Translation gives CASSAPGGAETEAFF.

This clone was seen only once. The chain is built from TRBV10-3 and TRBJ2-3, with TRBD2 as a possible D gene (5 bases). CDR1 and CDR2 (germline): ENHRY, SYGVKD. V was cut by 4 bases and J by 4 bases, with 21 bases left in between. This CDR3 is 17 amino acids long. The CDR3 sequence: CAISAEGAHVRPDTQYF. The CDR3 DNA sequence: TGTGCCATCAGTGCAGAGGGAGCCCACGTCCGCCCAGATACGCAGTATTTT.

This clone was picked up one time. The CDR3 nucleotides read TGTGCCAGCAGTTATAGTAACTATGGCTACACCTTC. Translation: CASSYSNYGYTF. This rearrangement joins TRBV12-3 or TRBV12-4 to TRBJ1-2; D unresolved. The CDR3 has 12 amino acids. Trimming removed 4 bases at V and 1 base at J, with 4 bases between.

This chain links TRBV2 with TRBJ2-7, with TRBD1 matching 7 bases. The CDR3 contains 13 residues. Germline lookup yields CDR1 SNHLY and CDR2 FYNNEI. The trim removed 7 bases at V and 9 bases at J, leaving 12 bases unmatched. DNA for the CDR3: TGTGCCAGCAATTCAGGGGGAGTACGTGGGCAGTACTTC. It is translated as CASNSGGVRGQYF.

The rearrangement joins TRBV6-4 to TRBJ1-2; the D gene is possibly TRBD1 (6 bases). V gave up 6 bases and J gave up 5 bases, with 13 bases separating them. The CDR3 has 13 residues. Germline assignment: CDR1 MRHNA and CDR2 SNTAGT. The CDR3 loop is CASRKQGRYGYTF. CDR3 nucleotide sequence: TGTGCCAGCAGGAAACAGGGAAGGTATGGCTACACCTTC.

About this clone: The sample carries other DNA sequences with the same CDR3. The chain combines TRBV6-5 with TRBJ1-5, with 7 bases identical to TRBD1. Trimming at V came to 8 bases and at J to 5 bases, leaving 3 bases not matched to a gene. The length of the CDR3 is 12 residues. The germline V gene has CDR1 MNHEY and CDR2 SVGAGI. The CDR3 DNA follows: TGTGCCAGCGGGCAGGGGGATCAGCCCCAGCATTTT. Residues: CASGQGDQPQHF.

This clone was detected once. The V and J genes are TRBV6-5 and TRBJ1-6; 7 bases are a match to TRBD1. The CDR3 extends over 13 amino acids. Trimming cost V 6 bases and J 10 bases; bases outside gene matches: 6. Germline assignment: CDR1 MNHEY and CDR2 SVGAGI. CDR3 sequence (DNA): TGTGCCAGCAGAAATAGACAGGGATCACCCCTCCACTTT. Its protein product is CASRNRQGSPLHF.

The chain combines TRBV5-4 with TRBJ1-2; maybe TRBD1 (5 bases). The CDR3 runs 14 residues. V dropped 5 bases and J dropped 8 bases, with 19 bases sitting between them. In germline, CDR1 is SGHNT, CDR2 YYREEE (reference sequence). The CDR3 bases are TGTGCCAGCAGGGGTGTGGGGCTGAATATAGGCTACACCTTC. Translated, it gives CASRGVGLNIGYTF.

Written as DNA, the CDR3 is TGCGCCAGCAGCCAAGATCGCTGGGGGGCCGGGGAGCTGTTTTTT. Protein product: CASSQDRWGAGELFF. The rearrangement uses TRBV4-1 and TRBJ2-2, with a weak D call TRBD2 (6 bases). The CDR3 has 15 amino acids. With 0 bases removed from V and 6 bases from J, the gap between germline ends came to 11 bases. The germline V gene encodes CDR1 MGHRA and CDR2 YSYEKL.

This chain uses TRBV9 with TRBJ2-4; 12 bases are a match to TRBD2. Looked up from germline, CDR1 is SGDLS and CDR2 is YYNGEE. The CDR3 is 16 residues long. Losses at the gene ends were 0 bases for V and 8 bases for J; bases not matched to a gene: 6. The CDR3 nucleotides are TGTGCCAGCAGCGTAGCCCTAGCGGGGGGGCTGGACATTCAGTACTTC. Protein product: CASSVALAGGLDIQYF.

The chain employs TRBV29-1 and TRBJ1-5; D perhaps matches TRBD1 (6 bases). The CDR3 consists of 15 residues. The germline gives CDR1 SQVTM, CDR2 ANQGSEA. Between the trimmed V and J ends, which lost 4 bases and 5 bases, there was a span of 18 bases. CDR3 bases: TGCAGCGTTGGGGTTTCAGCGGGGGCCGATCAGCCCCAGCATTTT. Amino acids: CSVGVSAGADQPQHF.

The V call is TRBV5-5, the J call TRBJ1-4, with D uncertain. This CDR3 is built from 13 residues. Trimming pared 1 base from V and 7 bases from J, leaving 8 bases between. Germline V CDR1 and CDR2: SGHKS, YYEKEE (reference sequence). CDR3: CASSLYEVEKLFF. The CDR3 coding sequence is TGTGCCAGCAGCTTGTATGAGGTTGAAAAACTGTTTTTT.

The V gene is TRBV2, the J gene TRBJ2-3; 8 nucleotides agree with TRBD2. Losses at the gene ends were 7 bases for V and 1 base for J; bases not matched to a gene: 7. Germline-derived CDR1 and CDR2 are SNHLY and FYNNEI. The CDR3 covers 15 residues. DNA of the CDR3: TGTGCCAGCAAATGGTTCGGGGGGGGCACAGATACGCAGTATTTT. It codes for CASKWFGGGTDTQYF.

The J gene is TRBJ2-5, the V gene TRBV7-6, with 7 bases identical to TRBD2. In germline, CDR1 is SGHVS, CDR2 FNYEAQ. This CDR3 region has 16 residues. Trimming took 2 bases from V and 4 from J; bases not matched to a gene: 10. CDR3 region: CASSLPFAGEAETQYF. In nucleotides, the CDR3 is TGTGCCAGCAGCTTACCCTTTGCGGGAGAGGCAGAGACCCAGTACTTC.

J is TRBJ1-1 and V is TRBV4-1; 8 nucleotides line up with TRBD1. CDR1 is MGHRA, CDR2 YSYEKL, per germline. The length of the CDR3 is 16 residues. With 0 bases clipped from V and 2 bases from J, the junction kept 5 bases outside the gene matches. The CDR3 nucleotides read TGCGCCAGCAGCCAAGAGGGGACAGGCTACAACACTGAAGCTTTCTTT. As protein: CASSQEGTGYNTEAFF.

The chain combines TRBV5-1 with TRBJ1-4; TRBD1 matches at 7 bases. Trimming at V came to 2 bases and at J to 7 bases, leaving 5 bases not matched to a gene. Germline V gives CDR1 SGHRS, CDR2 YFSETQ. CDR3 length equals 14 residues. The chain's CDR3 is CASSLQGTGEKLFF. The CDR3 coding sequence is TGCGCCAGCAGCTTACAGGGGACCGGTGAAAAACTGTTTTTT. The variable domain in full, completed from reference TRBV5-1 and TRBJ1-4, reads KAGVTQTPRYLIKTRGQQVTLSCSPISGHRSVSWYQQTPGQGLQFLFEYFSETQRNKGNFPGRFSGRQFSNSRSEMNVSTLELGDSALYLCASSLQGTGEKLFFGSGTQLSVL.

This chain uses TRBV24-1 with TRBJ1-2; TRBD1 agrees at 8 bases. Germline values: CDR1 KGHDR, CDR2 SFDVKD. CDR3 length: 14 amino acids. Germline trimming cut 6 bases from V and 1 base from J; bases unmatched to any gene: 3. Written as DNA, the CDR3 is TGTGCCACCAGTCGGACAGGGCTTAACTATGGCTACACCTTC. Its translation: CATSRTGLNYGYTF.

The chain recombines TRBV7-9 with TRBJ1-1; D might be TRBD1 (5 bases). There are 13 residues in the CDR3. V gave up 6 bases and J gave up 1 base, with 9 bases separating them. Germline CDR1 reads SEHNR; CDR2 reads FQNEAQ (reference sequence). CDR3 loop: CASSFQGNTEAFF. CDR3 DNA sequence: TGTGCCAGCAGTTTCCAGGGGAACACTGAAGCTTTCTTT.

This clone was found many times. The rearrangement links TRBV5-5 to TRBJ2-5, with 9 bases fitting TRBD1. Germline loops: CDR1 SGHKS, CDR2 YYEKEE (reference sequence). The V segment lost 5 bases and the J segment 4 bases; nucleotides outside the gene matches: 9. The CDR3 is 15 amino acids. CDR3 sequence: CASSYGQGKAETQYF. The DNA of the CDR3 is TGTGCCAGCAGTTACGGACAGGGGAAAGCAGAGACCCAGTACTTC.

V and J are TRBV5-1 and TRBJ2-7; 10 nucleotides line up with TRBD1. The CDR3 is 14 residues long. V was clipped by 4 bases and J by 7 bases; unmatched bases: 8. Germline assignment: CDR1 SGHRS and CDR2 YFSETQ. The chain's CDR3 is CASSTNRDRGEQYF. The CDR3 DNA is TGCGCCAGCAGCACAAACCGGGACAGGGGAGAGCAGTACTTC.